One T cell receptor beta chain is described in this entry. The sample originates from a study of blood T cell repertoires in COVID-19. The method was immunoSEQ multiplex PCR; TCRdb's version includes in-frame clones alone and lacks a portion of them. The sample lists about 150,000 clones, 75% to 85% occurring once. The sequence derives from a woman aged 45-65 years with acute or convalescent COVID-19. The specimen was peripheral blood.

The CDR3 DNA is TGTGCCAGCAGCTTGTGGGCGGGAGCCTCGAATGAGCAGTTCTTC. Translation: CASSLWAGASNEQFF. The genes are TRBV7-2 and TRBJ2-1; 7 bases are shared with TRBD2. V was pared by 3 bases and J by 7 bases, with 9 bases of the junction left unmatched. CDR3 size: 15 residues. CDR1 and CDR2 (germline): SGHTA, FQGNSA. The variable domain in full, with the rest retrieved from reference TRBV7-2 and TRBJ2-1, is GAGVSQSPSNKVTEKGKDVELRCDPISGHTALYWYRQSLGQGLEFLIYFQGNSAPDKSGLPSDRFSAERTGGSVSTLTIQRTQQEDSAVYLCASSLWAGASNEQFFGPGTRLTVL.